This passage covers 3 T cell receptor beta chains from one sample sequenced in a study of glioma-infiltrating T cells. Amplification of TCR alpha and beta CDR3 regions from RNA used iRepertoire nested multiplex PCR. TCRdb independently ran MiXCR on the multiplex PCR reads; one entry per CDR3 protein. This table holds some 130,000 distinct CDR3 sequences, under 30% found once. The sequencing input was glioma tissue, nonneoplastic brain tissue, or PBMCs (not recorded which). The source of these receptors is a human donor with low-grade glioma or glioblastoma, undergoing nonglioma brain surgery, or in good health (not recorded which).

For this clonotype: This clone may be a read error of a much larger clone one base away. The chain carries TRBV3-1 and TRBJ1-2; no clear D. Per germline, CDR1 LGHDT and CDR2 YNNKEL (reference sequence). This CDR3 comprises 14 residues. The CDR3 here is CASNQVATAYGYTF. Written as DNA, the CDR3 is TGTGCCAGCAACCAAGTCGCGACCGCGTATGGCTACACCTTC.

This clonotype was found many times. CDR3 sequence: CASSGDRGGTGELFF. CDR3 nucleotide sequence: TGTGCCAGCAGCGGGGACAGGGGAGGAACCGGGGAGCTGTTTTTT. The rearrangement uses TRBV6-1 and TRBJ2-2; the match to TRBD1 covers 10 bases. Trimming took 6 bases from V and 5 from J; bases not matched to a gene: 6. Germline loops: CDR1 MNHNS, CDR2 SASEGT. The CDR3 is 15 residues long.

This clonotype was seen a few times. V gene TRBV7-6 combines with J gene TRBJ2-3; 8 bases align to TRBD2. V shed 6 bases, J shed 1 base, and the junction held 6 bases outside the gene matches. The CDR3 is 15 amino acids. The germline V gene has CDR1 SGHVS and CDR2 FNYEAQ. CDR3 sequence reads: CASRDGRGGTDTQYF. In DNA form, the CDR3 reads TGTGCCAGCAGAGACGGGCGGGGGGGCACAGATACGCAGTATTTT.